Included here is one T cell receptor beta chain sequence, with context. Its antigen is unidentified. The data belong to a study of T cell responses to AZD1222 COVID-19 vaccine. Notes on the study in general: CD4 TCRs associated with vaccination spanned spike, dominating at 160-218 and 743-854. When two AZD1222 doses had been given, Spike-specific TCR breadth and depth rose. White British donors predominated, females outnumbered males, and clonal diversity was possibly underestimated.

Sequencing used immunoSEQ multiplex PCR; TCRdb keeps in-frame clones, though not all of them. The table lists 150,000 to 200,000 clones, 85% to 95% of them singletons. The specimen comprised peripheral blood, sampled on day 0 of AZD1222 vaccination. The TCR originated in an adult in good health.

The CDR3 here is CASSQVDLGLSYNEQFF. CDR3 nucleotides: TGCGCCAGCAGCCAAGTCGATTTGGGTCTTTCCTACAATGAGCAGTTCTTC. This chain connects TRBV4-1 to TRBJ2-1; no clear D gene. This CDR3 has 17 amino acids. Germline CDR1 reads MGHRA; CDR2 reads YSYEKL. Trimming removed 1 base at V and 1 base at J, with 14 bases between.